The 9 T cell receptor beta chains presented below share a single source sample, sequenced in a study of cytomegalovirus exposure and HLA in healthy donors. A multiplex PCR was run with 60 Vbeta primers and 13 Jbeta primers. Using immunoSEQ multiplex PCR, the repertoire was profiled, and TCRdb retains in-frame clones only, with some absent. This table has around 140,000 clones, approximately 80% appearing once. Sequenced material: PBMCs. These receptors came from a male donor in good health and CMV-seropositive.

The chain recombines TRBV2 with TRBJ1-6; possibly TRBD1 for D (6 bases). There are 14 residues in the CDR3. V lost 5 bases, J lost 8 bases, and 13 bases lay in between. CDR1 and CDR2 (germline): SNHLY, FYNNEI. In nucleotides, the CDR3 is TGTGCCAGCAGTCCCATCAGGGGAGATTCACCCCTCCACTTT. Translation: CASSPIRGDSPLHF.

The chain carries TRBV7-2 and TRBJ1-1, with D hard to call. Germline values: CDR1 SGHTA, CDR2 FQGNSA. The CDR3 has 12 amino acids. Deletions cut 3 bases from V and 6 bases from J, with 8 bases between. In nucleotides, the CDR3 is TGTGCCAGCAGCTTTTCAGGCGCTGAAGCTTTCTTT. This gives the protein CASSFSGAEAFF. Combining the CDR3 with reference TRBV7-2 and TRBJ1-1 gives the whole variable domain GAGVSQSPSNKVTEKGKDVELRCDPISGHTALYWYRQSLGQGLEFLIYFQGNSAPDKSGLPSDRFSAERTGGSVSTLTIQRTQQEDSAVYLCASSFSGAEAFFGQGTRLTVV.

A few counts support this clone. This chain connects TRBV21-1 to TRBJ2-7; TRBD2 is the table's D call and was not checked against the DNA. TRBV21-1 is a listed pseudogene. This CDR3 has 12 amino acids. The CDR3 nucleotides read TGTGCCTGTCGGGATTTCCCCTACGAGCAGTACTTC. Translation: CACRDFPYEQYF.

The chain joins TRBV20-1 to TRBJ1-2; weak D call: TRBD1 (5 bases). The germline V and J ends were trimmed by 6 bases and 2 bases, with 7 bases remaining between them. The CDR3 length is 11 residues. Germline V gene data show CDR1 as DFQATT and CDR2 as SNEGSKA (reference sequence). This CDR3 is CSARQNYGYTF. The CDR3 nucleotides are TGCAGTGCCAGACAGAACTATGGCTACACCTTC.

The genes are TRBV28 and TRBJ1-4, with TRBD1 identical over 10 bases. This CDR3 spans 16 amino acids. Germline CDR1 and CDR2: MDHEN and SYDVKM. After removal of 3 bases from V and 6 bases from J, the junction contained 7 bases not matched to a gene. DNA for the CDR3: TGTGCCAGCAGTTTGGGGGACAGGGGAGGTTATGAAAAACTGTTTTTT. Its protein product is CASSLGDRGGYEKLFF.

V and J are TRBV4-1 and TRBJ2-7; the match to TRBD2 covers 14 bases. The CDR3 length is 17 residues. After removal of 2 bases from V and 1 base from J, the junction contained 4 bases not matched to a gene. CDR1 is MGHRA, CDR2 YSYEKL, per germline. CDR3: CASSQLGLAGGSYEQYF. In DNA, the CDR3 is TGCGCCAGCAGCCAACTTGGACTAGCGGGAGGATCCTACGAGCAGTACTTC.

This sequence joins TRBV6-1 and TRBJ2-7, with D tentatively TRBD2 (7 bases). This CDR3 is 14 amino acids long. CDR1 is MNHNS and CDR2 is SASEGT in the germline V gene. V lost 10 bases and J 0 bases, leaving 16 bases between the germline ends. CDR3 region: CATKKGGSSYEQYF. CDR3 DNA: TGTGCCACCAAGAAGGGGGGGAGCTCCTACGAGCAGTACTTC.

This rearrangement joins TRBV5-1 to TRBJ2-3; D might be TRBD2 (6 bases). V lost 3 bases to trimming and J lost 2 bases, with 13 bases between them. This CDR3 comprises 15 residues. Germline V gene lookup returns CDR1 SGHRS and CDR2 YFSETQ. Written as DNA, the CDR3 is TGCGCCAGCAGCTCGCGGGACCACATCACAGATACGCAGTATTTT. It translates to CASSSRDHITDTQYF. The full variable domain, completed using reference TRBV5-1 and TRBJ2-3, is KAGVTQTPRYLIKTRGQQVTLSCSPISGHRSVSWYQQTPGQGLQFLFEYFSETQRNKGNFPGRFSGRQFSNSRSEMNVSTLELGDSALYLCASSSRDHITDTQYFGPGTRLTVL.

The J gene is TRBJ1-5, the V gene TRBV4-2; D possibly corresponds to TRBD1 (5 bases). This CDR3 has 14 residues. Trimming removed 1 base at V and 5 bases at J, with 9 bases between. Germline CDR1 reads LGHNA; CDR2 reads YNFKEQ. Here the CDR3 DNA reads TGTGCCAGCAGCCAAGGGCGGGGACATCAGCCCCAGCATTTT. Its protein product is CASSQGRGHQPQHF.